This T cell receptor (beta chain) was profiled in a study of blood T cell repertoires in COVID-19. This CDR3 has 17 amino acids. CDR1 and CDR2 from the germline V gene are ENHRY and SYGVKD. With 2 bases removed from V and 0 bases from J, the gap between germline ends came to 14 bases. Clones were sequenced by immunoSEQ multiplex PCR, and TCRdb holds only the in-frame ones, with some missing. The table has over 85,000 clones, 87% seen once. The clonotype was recovered from a human donor in a cohort sampled during active COVID-19. The V gene is TRBV10-3, the J gene TRBJ1-5; D uncertain. The sequenced sample was peripheral blood. The CDR3 DNA follows: TGTGCCATCAGTGAGGTGGCGTCAGGACTTAGCAATCAGCCCCAGCATTTT. As protein: CAISEVASGLSNQPQHF.